These 19 T cell receptor beta chains were all obtained from the same sample, sequenced in a study of T cell responses to AZD1222 COVID-19 vaccine. Produced via immunoSEQ multiplex PCR; TCRdb's table is partial and in-frame only. Of some 140,000 clones listed, more than 85% are singletons. This specimen consisted of peripheral blood, obtained on day 0 of AZD1222 vaccination. The receptors shown here come from an adult in good health.

CDR3 sequence (DNA): TGTGCCAGCAGCTTGCTGGGGTATGGCTACACCTTC. Encoded protein: CASSLLGYGYTF. The rearrangement links TRBV5-6 to TRBJ1-2; no clear D. In germline, CDR1 is SGHDT, CDR2 YYEEEE. V lost 1 base, J lost 5 bases, and 6 bases lay in between. This CDR3 is built from 12 residues.

V and J are TRBV25-1 and TRBJ2-5; D might be TRBD2 (6 bases). Germline V gene lookup returns CDR1 MGHDK and CDR2 SYGVNS. Trimming pared 1 base from V and 2 bases from J, leaving 8 bases between. CDR3 size: 14 residues. The DNA for the CDR3 is TGTGCCAGCAGTGAATGGGGGGTTCAAGAGACCCAGTACTTC. The encoded protein is CASSEWGVQETQYF.

V usage is TRBV5-5 and J usage is TRBJ1-2, with a tentative D call TRBD1 (5 bases). Per germline, CDR1 SGHKS and CDR2 YYEKEE (reference sequence). Trimming removed 4 bases from V and 4 bases from J, with 11 bases in between. This CDR3 is 13 amino acids long. CDR3 loop: CASSTGGGYGYTF. Here the CDR3 DNA reads TGTGCCAGCAGCACCGGCGGGGGCTATGGCTACACCTTC.

The rearrangement uses TRBV18 and TRBJ1-6; weak D call: TRBD1 (5 bases). This CDR3 contains 15 residues. The ends were cut back, 5 bases at V and 5 bases at J, with 13 bases in the middle. Germline CDR1 reads KGHSH; CDR2 reads LQKENI. The CDR3, as DNA: TGTGCCAGCTCAGCCTCTGGGGGTAATAATTCACCCCTCCACTTT. Its protein product is CASSASGGNNSPLHF.

There are a few counts of this clone. This chain connects TRBV3-1 (or the pseudogene TRBV3-2) to TRBJ1-5; D remains ambiguous. Germline CDR1 LGHDT, CDR2 YNNKEL (reference sequence). Deletions cut 4 bases from V and 3 bases from J, with 4 bases between. CDR3 size: 12 residues. The CDR3 protein is CASSLINQPQHF. The CDR3, as DNA: TGTGCCAGCAGCCTCATCAATCAGCCCCAGCATTTT.

This sequence joins TRBV28 and TRBJ2-7; tentatively, D is TRBD2 (5 bases). This CDR3 region has 15 residues. Germline V gene data show CDR1 as MDHEN and CDR2 as SYDVKM. Trimming left V 5 bases short and J 4 bases short, with 18 bases between. This chain's CDR3 is CASSRPRGSSYEQYF. CDR3 in DNA: TGTGCCAGCAGTCGCCCTCGGGGTTCGAGTTACGAGCAGTACTTC.

This chain joins TRBV12-1 and TRBJ1-4. TRBV12-1 is an annotated pseudogene. The CDR3 is 15 amino acids. The CDR3 reads CAILNTPALSEKLFF. The CDR3, as DNA: TGTGCCATCCTAAACACCCCAGCTTTGTCTGAAAAACTGTTTTTT.

The rearrangement uses TRBV15 and TRBJ1-1; 7 positions agree with TRBD1. The CDR3 loop spans 14 amino acids. V shed 3 bases and J 6 bases; nucleotides not matched to a gene: 7. Germline CDR1 and CDR2: LNHNV and YYDKDF (reference sequence). The CDR3 nucleotides are TGTGCCACCAGCAGTCGGAGACAGGGATCTGAAGCTTTCTTT. Protein product: CATSSRRQGSEAFF.

The rearrangement joins TRBV21-1 to TRBJ2-1; TRBD2, the table's D call, was not compared with the DNA. TRBV21-1 is marked as a pseudogene. CDR3 length: 16 residues. The CDR3: CASSSRGDFSHNEQFF. CDR3 DNA sequence: TGTGCCAGCAGCTCCCGGGGGGACTTTAGCCACAATGAGCAGTTCTTC.

The gene calls are TRBV11-3 and TRBJ2-4; D might be TRBD2 (6 bases). From germline, CDR1 is SGHNT and CDR2 YENEEA. The CDR3 extends over 20 amino acids. Trimming pared 1 base from V and 0 bases from J, leaving 22 bases between. CDR3 in DNA: TGTGCCAGCAGCTTAGTCCCGGGGGTCCCTTCTTTATTAGCCAAAAACATTCAGTACTTC. It yields the protein CASSLVPGVPSLLAKNIQYF.

With regard to this clone: The sample has other DNA sequences that encode this CDR3 too. The CDR3 bases are TGTGCCAGCAGTTCTCGGGAGAACACTGAAGCTTTCTTT. Amino acids: CASSSRENTEAFF. The chain is built from TRBV6-2 or TRBV6-3 and TRBJ1-1; no clear D gene. Trimming left V 4 bases short and J 1 base short, with 7 bases between. CDR3 length: 13 residues. Germline assignment: CDR1 MNHEY and CDR2 SVGEGT.

The V gene is TRBV3-1 (or the pseudogene TRBV3-2), the J gene TRBJ2-3, with 8 nucleotides matching TRBD1. The CDR3 length is 16 residues. Trimming cost V 2 bases and J 4 bases; bases outside gene matches: 8. From germline, CDR1 is LGHDT and CDR2 YNNKEL (reference sequence). The CDR3 DNA sequence: TGTGCCAGCAGCCAATTGCTAGGACAGGGCCCAGATACGCAGTATTTT. This codes for CASSQLLGQGPDTQYF.

This clone was picked up a small number of times. The chain uses TRBV5-1 and TRBJ1-1; TRBD1 might be the D (6 bases). Trimming took off 0 bases at V and 4 bases at J, with 10 bases between the two ends. The CDR3 contains 14 residues. Germline CDR1 SGHRS, CDR2 YFSETQ. DNA of the CDR3: TGCGCCAGCAGCTTGGGACAGGCGGTCACTGAAGCTTTCTTT. It translates to CASSLGQAVTEAFF.

The rearrangement links TRBV6-5 to TRBJ2-2; either TRBD1 or TRBD2 may supply D (5 bases each). V shed 4 bases and J shed 4 bases, with 13 bases lying between them. CDR3 length: 15 amino acids. Germline lookup yields CDR1 MNHEY and CDR2 SVGAGI. The CDR3 here is CASSWTLRGTGELFF. The CDR3 bases are TGTGCCAGCAGTTGGACCCTGAGGGGCACCGGGGAGCTGTTTTTT.

The chain joins TRBV5-6 to TRBJ1-1; weak D call: TRBD1 (6 bases). This CDR3 has 14 residues. Germline V gene sequence: CDR1 SGHDT, CDR2 YYEEEE. V lost 4 bases and J lost 1, with 11 bases in between. The CDR3 is CASSIRGWNTEAFF. CDR3 DNA: TGTGCCAGCAGCATCAGGGGCTGGAACACTGAAGCTTTCTTT.

This chain joins TRBV28 and TRBJ1-5; no clear D. V dropped 7 bases and J dropped 4 bases, with 8 bases sitting between them. CDR3 length equals 12 residues. Germline values: CDR1 MDHEN, CDR2 SYDVKM. This CDR3 reads CASKEGNQPQHF. The CDR3 nucleotides are TGTGCCAGCAAGGAAGGGAATCAGCCCCAGCATTTT.

V is TRBV5-1 and J is TRBJ1-2; D is perhaps TRBD1 (5 bases). Germline V gives CDR1 SGHRS, CDR2 YFSETQ. The V and J ends lost 1 base and 0 bases respectively, with 13 bases between them. The CDR3 is made up of 16 amino acids. This chain's CDR3 is CASSLSISTANYGYTF. The DNA of the CDR3 is TGCGCCAGCAGCTTGAGTATCTCGACAGCTAACTATGGCTACACCTTC.

The chain recombines TRBV7-9 with TRBJ1-2; TRBD1 aligns across 8 bases. Germline CDR1 reads SEHNR; CDR2 reads FQNEAQ (reference sequence). The length of the CDR3 is 17 residues. Trimming cost V 5 bases and J 5 bases; bases outside gene matches: 16. The CDR3 DNA sequence: TGTGCCAGCAGCGCCACGGACAGGGCTGAGAAGCGGTATGGCTACACCTTC. Protein: CASSATDRAEKRYGYTF.

This chain joins TRBV9 and TRBJ1-2, with TRBD1 matching 7 bases. This CDR3 has 17 residues. With V trimmed by 4 bases and J by 2 bases, 14 bases remained unmatched. Germline CDR1 is SGDLS and CDR2 is YYNGEE. CDR3 bases: TGTGCCAGCAGCCGAGGGGGCGGTGACACCTTAAACTATGGCTACACCTTC. This codes for CASSRGGGDTLNYGYTF.